These 12 T cell receptor beta chains share one sample of origin, sequenced in a study of T cells in Graves' hyperthyroidism and ophthalmopathy. Amplified regions were TCR beta CDR3 sequences from RNA transcripts. When the TCR CDR3 underwent first-round RT-PCR, the HTBI primer set was used. Each CDR3 protein gets one entry after TCRdb re-called the multiplex PCR reads with MiXCR. The data contain over 200,000 distinct CDR3 sequences, more than 12% of them singletons. The sample consisted of blood. Receptor source: a woman aged 40 to 50 with Graves' hyperthyroidism that later progressed to Graves' ophthalmopathy.

This clonotype was counted many times. This chain links TRBV6-1 with TRBJ1-1; D might be TRBD1 (6 bases). V was trimmed by 5 bases and J by 2 bases, leaving 18 bases between them. The CDR3 covers 16 residues. The germline V gene has CDR1 MNHNS and CDR2 SASEGT. CDR3 nucleotides: TGTGCCAGCAGTCGGGACATATTGAGGGCCAACACTGAAGCTTTCTTT. It translates to CASSRDILRANTEAFF.

This clonotype was detected many times. The chain combines TRBV7-2 with TRBJ2-3; 12 bases agree with TRBD2. The V gene end was trimmed by 5 bases and the J gene end by 2 bases; junction bases not matched to a gene: 11. Germline CDR1 SGHTA, CDR2 FQGNSA. The CDR3 covers 18 residues. For the CDR3, the DNA is TGTGCCAGCAGCCAAACTTTTGGACTAGCGGGGAACACAGATACGCAGTATTTT. Translated, it gives CASSQTFGLAGNTDTQYF.

V gene TRBV5-1 combines with J gene TRBJ2-2; 13 positions agree with TRBD2. Per the germline V gene, CDR1 is SGHRS and CDR2 is YFSETQ. The V and J ends lost 4 bases and 2 bases, in that order; junction bases with no gene match: 5. The CDR3 loop spans 17 amino acids. In DNA form, the CDR3 reads TGCGCCAGCAGCGCGGGACTAGCGGGACAAAACACCGGGGAGCTGTTTTTT. As protein: CASSAGLAGQNTGELFF.

This clonotype was seen repeatedly, ten times or more. Written as DNA, the CDR3 is TGTGCCAGCAGCCAAGGGGACTCCAATCGTAATGAGCAGTTCTTC. Translation: CASSQGDSNRNEQFF. V and J are TRBV3-1 and TRBJ2-1; D might be TRBD2 (6 bases). The V gene's germline CDR1 is LGHDT and CDR2 YNNKEL (reference sequence). Trimming removed 1 base from V and 7 bases from J, with 14 bases in between. The CDR3 runs to 15 residues.

In this sample, this clonotype turned up many times. The chain has TRBV5-1 and TRBJ2-5, with 7 bases that match TRBD2. This CDR3 is built from 16 residues. The junction had 14 bases not matched to a gene; V was cut back by 4 bases and J by 5 bases. Germline CDR1 SGHRS, CDR2 YFSETQ. CDR3 bases: TGCGCCAGCAGCCGAGAACTTCGCGGGAGTTGGGAGACCCAGTACTTC. Residues: CASSRELRGSWETQYF.

Many counts were recorded for this clonotype. The chain employs TRBV11-2 and TRBJ2-5; 7 bases match TRBD1. From germline, CDR1 is SGHAT and CDR2 FQNNGV. This CDR3 has 16 residues. V gave up 1 base and J gave up 3 bases; unmatched junction bases: 8. The CDR3 DNA reads as TGTGCCAGCAGCTTAGGGTTTTGGGACAGTAAAGAGACCCAGTACTTC. Protein: CASSLGFWDSKETQYF.

The chain has TRBV20-1 and TRBJ2-3; 7 bases agree with TRBD2. The CDR3 contains 14 residues. Germline V gene data show CDR1 as DFQATT and CDR2 as SNEGSKA (reference sequence). V trimming: 5 bases; J trimming: 4 bases; junction bases outside the gene matches: 9. The CDR3 loop is CSASRGVLADTQYF. The CDR3 nucleotides read TGCAGTGCTTCCCGGGGGGTCCTGGCAGATACGCAGTATTTT.

The sample holds many counts of this clonotype. The genes are TRBV30 and TRBJ2-1; tentatively, D is TRBD2 (5 bases). The germline V and J ends were trimmed by 1 base and 3 bases, with 13 bases remaining between them. The length of the CDR3 is 15 residues. CDR1 GTSNPN and CDR2 SVGIG come from the germline V gene (reference sequence). CDR3 sequence reads: CAWSGLALGYNEQFF. CDR3 coding DNA: TGTGCCTGGAGTGGCCTAGCTTTGGGCTACAATGAGCAGTTCTTC.

The chain links TRBV20-1 to TRBJ2-3; D unclear. This CDR3 has 11 amino acids. V shed 3 bases and J shed 1 base, with 2 bases lying between them. Germline V lookup: CDR1 DFQATT, CDR2 SNEGSKA (reference sequence). The CDR3 nucleotides read TGCAGTGCTAGCGGCACAGATACGCAGTATTTT. It encodes CSASGTDTQYF.

The sample holds many counts of this clonotype. The chain employs TRBV11-2 and TRBJ2-1; 7 bases agree with TRBD2. Per germline, CDR1 SGHAT and CDR2 FQNNGV. V lost 1 base and J lost 15; bases outside the gene matches: 12. The length of the CDR3 is 14 residues. CDR3 sequence (DNA): TGTGCCAGCAGCTTAGCCGGCGGGAGCGTACATTGGTTCTTC. This gives the protein CASSLAGGSVHWFF. Full variable domain (outside the CDR3, taken from reference TRBV11-2 and TRBJ2-1): EAGVAQSPRYKIIEKRQSVAFWCNPISGHATLYWYQQILGQGPKLLIQFQNNGVVDDSQLPKDRFSAERLKGVDSTLKIQPAKLEDSAVYLCASSLAGGSVHWFFGPGTRLTVL.

Many counts were recorded for this clonotype. This chain links TRBV14 with TRBJ2-7; weak D call: TRBD2 (6 bases). V lost 4 bases, J lost 4 bases, and 17 bases lay in between. CDR1 is SGHDN and CDR2 is FVKESK in the germline V gene. There are 15 residues in the CDR3. CDR3 protein: CASSLLQEGTYEQYF. CDR3 nucleotides: TGTGCCAGCAGCCTTCTCCAGGAAGGGACTTACGAGCAGTACTTC.

This clonotype occurred many times. The genes are TRBV12-3 or TRBV12-4 and TRBJ2-5; 14 nucleotides align to TRBD2. The CDR3 has 18 residues. The V gene end was trimmed by 5 bases and the J gene end by 4 bases; junction bases not matched to a gene: 12. This CDR3 is CASSLGLAGADAPETQYF. The CDR3, as DNA: TGTGCCAGCAGTCTGGGACTAGCGGGAGCCGACGCTCCAGAGACCCAGTACTTC.